This T cell receptor beta chain was identified in a study of T cell responses to AZD1222 COVID-19 vaccine. In germline, CDR1 is MGHRA, CDR2 YSYEKL. V dropped 1 base and J dropped 7; count of bases not matched to a gene: 9. CDR3 length: 15 residues. This clone has more than one count but fewer than ten. Here immunoSEQ multiplex PCR was the method, and the copy in TCRdb shows in-frame clones only, minus some. The data contain some 200,000 clones, approximately 90% of them singletons. This chain uses TRBV4-1 with TRBJ2-7; 8 bases line up with TRBD1. Material: peripheral blood, obtained 28 days after the second AZD1222 dose. This receptor was taken from an adult who received the AZD1222 COVID-19 vaccine. CDR3 bases: TGCGCCAGCAGCCAAGGACAGGGGCCTTCGAGGGAGCAGTACTTC. As protein: CASSQGQGPSREQYF.